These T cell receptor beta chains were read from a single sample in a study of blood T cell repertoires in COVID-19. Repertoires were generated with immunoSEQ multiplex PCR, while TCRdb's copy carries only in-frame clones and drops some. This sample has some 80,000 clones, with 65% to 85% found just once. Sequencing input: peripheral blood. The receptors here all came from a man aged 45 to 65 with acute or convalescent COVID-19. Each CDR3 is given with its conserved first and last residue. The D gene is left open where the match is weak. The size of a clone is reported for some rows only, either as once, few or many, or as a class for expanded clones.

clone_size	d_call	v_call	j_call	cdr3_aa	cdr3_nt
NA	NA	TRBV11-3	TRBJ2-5	CASSFPAGRETQYF	TGTGCCAGCAGCTTTCCCGCCGGTCGGGAGACCCAGTACTTC
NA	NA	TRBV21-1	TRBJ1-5	CASSSLPRGDRQPQHF	TGTGCCAGCAGCAGCCTTCCAAGGGGCGACCGTCAGCCCCAGCATTTT
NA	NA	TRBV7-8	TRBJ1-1	CASSYLGGNLNTEAFF	TGTGCCAGCAGCTACCTGGGGGGGAATCTGAACACTGAAGCTTTCTTT
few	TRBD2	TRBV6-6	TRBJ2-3	CASSPVSQNIAGFGLAGITDTQYF	TGTGCCAGCAGTCCCGTAAGTCAAAATATAGCGGGCTTCGGACTAGCGGGAATCACAGATACGCAGTATTTT
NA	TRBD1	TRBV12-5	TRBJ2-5	CASGSTLGTGTGWSDQETQYF	TGTGCTAGTGGTTCCACGTTAGGGACCGGGACAGGGTGGTCCGACCAAGAGACCCAGTACTTC
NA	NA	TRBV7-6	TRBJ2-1	CASSLVAVGGNEQFF	TGTGCCAGCAGCTTAGTAGCCGTAGGGGGTAATGAGCAGTTCTTC
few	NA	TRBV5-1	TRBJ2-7	CASSLAGGASYEQYF	TGCGCCAGCAGCTTGGCCGGCGGGGCCTCCTACGAGCAGTACTTC
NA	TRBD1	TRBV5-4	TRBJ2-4	CASSSGQGAAKNIQYF	TGTGCCAGCAGCTCAGGACAGGGGGCAGCCAAAAACATTCAGTACTTC
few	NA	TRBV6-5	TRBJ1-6	CASSSEGALHF	TGTGCCAGCAGCTCGGAGGGAGCCCTCCACTTT
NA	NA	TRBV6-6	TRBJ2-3	CASSGRTNPIPDTQYF	TGTGCCAGCAGTGGCCGGACTAACCCGATCCCAGATACGCAGTATTTT
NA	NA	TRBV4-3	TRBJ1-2	CASSPGVNYGYTF	TGCGCCAGCAGCCCCGGGGTTAACTATGGCTACACCTTC
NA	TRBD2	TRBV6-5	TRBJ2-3	CASSYGIGGSTDTQYF	TGTGCCAGCAGTTACGGAATCGGGGGGAGCACAGATACGCAGTATTTT
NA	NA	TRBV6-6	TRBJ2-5	CASSSFLGGGEETQYF	TGTGCCAGCAGTTCCTTCCTTGGGGGGGGCGAAGAGACCCAGTACTTC
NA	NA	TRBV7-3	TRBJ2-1	CASSQQLGGQFF	TGTGCCAGCAGCCAGCAACTAGGCGGGCAGTTCTTC
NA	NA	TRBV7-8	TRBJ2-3	CASSLPKTASTDTQYF	TGTGCCAGCAGCTTACCGAAGACAGCTAGCACAGATACGCAGTATTTT
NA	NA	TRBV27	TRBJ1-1	CASSPSFMTEAFF	TGTGCCAGCAGTCCCTCCTTTATGACTGAAGCTTTCTTT
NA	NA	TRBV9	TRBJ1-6	CASSVGDLNNSPLHF	TGTGCCAGCAGCGTAGGGGACTTAAATAATTCACCCCTCCACTTT
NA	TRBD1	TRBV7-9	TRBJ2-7	CASSKRQGAGEQYF	TGTGCCAGCAGCAAAAGACAGGGGGCGGGCGAGCAGTACTTC